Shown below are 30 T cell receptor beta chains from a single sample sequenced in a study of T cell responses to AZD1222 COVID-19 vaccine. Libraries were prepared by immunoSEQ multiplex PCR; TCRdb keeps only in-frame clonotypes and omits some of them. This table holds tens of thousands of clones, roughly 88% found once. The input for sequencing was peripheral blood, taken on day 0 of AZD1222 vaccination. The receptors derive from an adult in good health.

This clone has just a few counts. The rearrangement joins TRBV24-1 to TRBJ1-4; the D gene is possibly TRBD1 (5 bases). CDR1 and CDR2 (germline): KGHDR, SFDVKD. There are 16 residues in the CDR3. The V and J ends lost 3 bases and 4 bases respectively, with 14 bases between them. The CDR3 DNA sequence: TGTGCCACCAGTGATGGGGGGGAAGCCAATAATGAAAAACTGTTTTTT. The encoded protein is CATSDGGEANNEKLFF.

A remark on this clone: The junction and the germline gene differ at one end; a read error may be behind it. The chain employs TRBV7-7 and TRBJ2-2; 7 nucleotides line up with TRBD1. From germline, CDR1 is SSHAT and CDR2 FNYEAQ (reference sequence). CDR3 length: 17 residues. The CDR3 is CASSRMAGTAGPGELFF. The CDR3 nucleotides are TGTGCTAGCAGCAGAATGGCCGGGACAGCCGGACCCGGGGAGCTGTTTTTT.

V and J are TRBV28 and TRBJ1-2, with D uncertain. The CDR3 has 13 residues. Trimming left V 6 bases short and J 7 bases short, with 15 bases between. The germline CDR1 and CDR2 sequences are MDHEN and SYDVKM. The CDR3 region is CASRVSGISGYTF. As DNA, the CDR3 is TGTGCCAGCAGAGTGAGTGGGATCAGTGGCTACACCTTC.

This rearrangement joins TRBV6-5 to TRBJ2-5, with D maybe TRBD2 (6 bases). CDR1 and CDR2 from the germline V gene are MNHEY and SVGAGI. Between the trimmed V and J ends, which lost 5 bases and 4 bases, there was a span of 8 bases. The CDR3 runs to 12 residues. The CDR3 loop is CASSRGGETQYF. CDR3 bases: TGTGCCAGCAGTAGGGGAGGAGAGACCCAGTACTTC.

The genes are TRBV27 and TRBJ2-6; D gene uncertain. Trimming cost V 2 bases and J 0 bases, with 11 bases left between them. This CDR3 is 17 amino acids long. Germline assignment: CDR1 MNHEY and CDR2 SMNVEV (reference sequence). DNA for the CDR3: TGTGCCAGCAGTTTAGTGTGGCAGCCCTCTGGGGCCAACGTCCTGACTTTC. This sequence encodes CASSLVWQPSGANVLTF.

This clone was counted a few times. The CDR3 DNA reads TGTGCCAGCAGTGAATGGTTGCCACAGGGGGATCGCACTGAAGCTTTCTTT. As protein: CASSEWLPQGDRTEAFF. The chain carries TRBV6-1 and TRBJ1-1; 8 nucleotides align to TRBD1. CDR1 and CDR2 (germline): MNHNS, SASEGT. The V gene end was trimmed by 2 bases and the J gene end by 4 bases; junction bases not matched to a gene: 12. The length of the CDR3 is 17 residues.

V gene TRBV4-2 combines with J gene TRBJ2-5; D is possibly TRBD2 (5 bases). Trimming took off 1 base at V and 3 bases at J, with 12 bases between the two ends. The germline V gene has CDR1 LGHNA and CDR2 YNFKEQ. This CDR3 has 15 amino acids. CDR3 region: CASSQVGEGEETQYF. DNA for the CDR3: TGTGCCAGCAGCCAAGTGGGTGAGGGTGAAGAGACCCAGTACTTC.

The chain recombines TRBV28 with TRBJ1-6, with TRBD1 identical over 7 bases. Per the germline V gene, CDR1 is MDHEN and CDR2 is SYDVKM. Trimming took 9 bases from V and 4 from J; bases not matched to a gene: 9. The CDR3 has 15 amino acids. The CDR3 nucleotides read TGTGCCAGTCAAACCAGACAGGGATATAATTCACCCCTCCACTTT. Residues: CASQTRQGYNSPLHF. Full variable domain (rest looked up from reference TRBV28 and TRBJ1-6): DVKVTQSSRYLVKRTGEKVFLECVQDMDHENMFWYRQDPGLGLRLIYFSYDVKMKEKGDIPEGYSVSREKKERFSLILESASTNQTSMYLCASQTRQGYNSPLHFGNGTRLTVT.

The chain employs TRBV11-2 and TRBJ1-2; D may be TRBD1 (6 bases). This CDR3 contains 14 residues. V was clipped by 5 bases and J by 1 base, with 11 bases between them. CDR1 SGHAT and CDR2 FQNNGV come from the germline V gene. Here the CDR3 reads CASSRDIINYGYTF. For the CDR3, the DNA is TGTGCCAGCAGCCGGGACATAATTAACTATGGCTACACCTTC.

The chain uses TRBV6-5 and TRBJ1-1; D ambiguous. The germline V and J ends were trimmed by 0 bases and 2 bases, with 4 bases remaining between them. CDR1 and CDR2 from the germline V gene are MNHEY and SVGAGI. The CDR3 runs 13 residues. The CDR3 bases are TGTGCCAGCAGTTACTCCTCTAACACTGAAGCTTTCTTT. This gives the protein CASSYSSNTEAFF.

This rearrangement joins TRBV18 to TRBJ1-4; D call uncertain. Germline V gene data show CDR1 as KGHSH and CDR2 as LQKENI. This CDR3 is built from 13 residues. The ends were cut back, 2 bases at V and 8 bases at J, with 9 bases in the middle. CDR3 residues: CASSPGVMEKLFF. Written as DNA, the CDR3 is TGTGCCAGCTCACCAGGGGTAATGGAAAAACTGTTTTTT.

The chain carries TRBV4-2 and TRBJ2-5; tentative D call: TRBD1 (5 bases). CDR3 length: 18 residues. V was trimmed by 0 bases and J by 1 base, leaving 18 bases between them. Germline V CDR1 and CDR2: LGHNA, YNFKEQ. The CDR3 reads CASSQDPPTTATQETQYF. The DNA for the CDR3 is TGTGCCAGCAGCCAAGATCCCCCGACGACAGCTACCCAAGAGACCCAGTACTTC.

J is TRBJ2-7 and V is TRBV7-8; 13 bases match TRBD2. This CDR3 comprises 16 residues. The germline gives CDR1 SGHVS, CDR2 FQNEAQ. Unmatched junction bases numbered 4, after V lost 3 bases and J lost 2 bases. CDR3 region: CASSFFGTSGTYEQYF. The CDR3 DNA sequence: TGTGCCAGCAGCTTTTTTGGGACTAGCGGGACCTACGAGCAGTACTTC. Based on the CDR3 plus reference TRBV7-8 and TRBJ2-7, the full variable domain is GAGVSQSPRYKVAKRGQDVALRCDPISGHVSLFWYQQALGQGPEFLTYFQNEAQLDKSGLPSDRFFAERPEGSVSTLKIQRTQQEDSAVYLCASSFFGTSGTYEQYFGPGTRLTVT.

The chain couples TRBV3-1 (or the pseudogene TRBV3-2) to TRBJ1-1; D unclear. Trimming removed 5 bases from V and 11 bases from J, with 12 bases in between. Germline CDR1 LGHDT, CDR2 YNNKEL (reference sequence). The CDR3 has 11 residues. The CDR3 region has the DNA TGTGCCAGCAGCACAACTGGGATCGCTTTCTTT. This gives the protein CASSTTGIAFF.

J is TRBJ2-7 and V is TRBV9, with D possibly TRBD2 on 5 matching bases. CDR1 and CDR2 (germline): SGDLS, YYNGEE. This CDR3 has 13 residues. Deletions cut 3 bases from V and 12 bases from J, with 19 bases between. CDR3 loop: CASSGVGSQRRYF. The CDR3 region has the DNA TGTGCCAGCAGCGGGGTGGGGTCGCAGCGGCGGTACTTC. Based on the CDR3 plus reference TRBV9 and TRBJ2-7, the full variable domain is DSGVTQTPKHLITATGQRVTLRCSPRSGDLSVYWYQQSLDQGLQFLIQYYNGEERAKGNILERFSAQQFPDLHSELNLSSLELGDSALYFCASSGVGSQRRYFGPGTRLTVT.

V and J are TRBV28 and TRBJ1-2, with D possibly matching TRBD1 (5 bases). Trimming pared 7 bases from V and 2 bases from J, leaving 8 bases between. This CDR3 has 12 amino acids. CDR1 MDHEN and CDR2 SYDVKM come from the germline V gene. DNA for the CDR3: TGTGCCAGCAACGCAGGGAACTATGGCTACACCTTC. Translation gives CASNAGNYGYTF.

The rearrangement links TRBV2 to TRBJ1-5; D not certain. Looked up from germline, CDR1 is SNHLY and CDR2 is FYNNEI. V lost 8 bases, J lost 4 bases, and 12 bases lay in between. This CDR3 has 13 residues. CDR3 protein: CASEGGFNQPQHF. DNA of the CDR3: TGTGCCAGCGAAGGAGGGTTTAATCAGCCCCAGCATTTT. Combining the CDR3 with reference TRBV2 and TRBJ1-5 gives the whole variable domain EPEVTQTPSHQVTQMGQEVILRCVPISNHLYFYWYRQILGQKVEFLVSFYNNEISEKSEIFDDQFSVERPDGSNFTLKIRSTKLEDSAMYFCASEGGFNQPQHFGDGTRLSIL.

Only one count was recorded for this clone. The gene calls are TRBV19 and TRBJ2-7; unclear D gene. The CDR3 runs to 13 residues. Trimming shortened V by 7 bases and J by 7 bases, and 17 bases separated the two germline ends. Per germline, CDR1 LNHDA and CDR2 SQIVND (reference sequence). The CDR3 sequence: CASMYPGRREQYF. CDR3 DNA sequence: TGTGCCAGTATGTACCCCGGGCGTCGGGAGCAGTACTTC.

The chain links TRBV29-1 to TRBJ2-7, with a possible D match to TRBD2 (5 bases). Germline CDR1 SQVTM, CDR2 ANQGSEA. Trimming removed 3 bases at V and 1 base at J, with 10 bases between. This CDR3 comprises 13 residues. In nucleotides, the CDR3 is TGCAGCGTTGAGAGGGTAGGGTCCTACGAGCAGTACTTC. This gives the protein CSVERVGSYEQYF.

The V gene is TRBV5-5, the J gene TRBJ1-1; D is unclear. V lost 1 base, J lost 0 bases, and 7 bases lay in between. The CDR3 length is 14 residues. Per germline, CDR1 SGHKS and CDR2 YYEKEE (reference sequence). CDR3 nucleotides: TGTGCCAGCAGCTTGTTACTCATGAACACTGAAGCTTTCTTT. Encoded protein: CASSLLLMNTEAFF.

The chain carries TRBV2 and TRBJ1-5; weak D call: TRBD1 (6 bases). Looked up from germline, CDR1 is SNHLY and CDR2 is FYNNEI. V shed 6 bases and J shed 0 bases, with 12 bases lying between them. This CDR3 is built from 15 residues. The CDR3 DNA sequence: TGTGCCAGCAGACCAGGGGTTTATAGCAATCAGCCCCAGCATTTT. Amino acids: CASRPGVYSNQPQHF.

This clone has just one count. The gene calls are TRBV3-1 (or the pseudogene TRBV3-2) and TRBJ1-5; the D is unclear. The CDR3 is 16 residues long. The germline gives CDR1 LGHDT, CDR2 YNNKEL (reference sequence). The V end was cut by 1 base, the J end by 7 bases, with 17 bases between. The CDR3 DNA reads TGTGCCAGCAGCCAAGGGGCAGGCTTAGGAGGACAGCCCCAGCATTTT. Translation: CASSQGAGLGGQPQHF.

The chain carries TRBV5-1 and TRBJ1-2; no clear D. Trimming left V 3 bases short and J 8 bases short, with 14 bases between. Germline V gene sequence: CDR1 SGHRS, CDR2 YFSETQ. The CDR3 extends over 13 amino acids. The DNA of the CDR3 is TGCGCCAGCAGCTCCCTGCCACGGGAAGGCTACACCTTC. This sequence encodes CASSSLPREGYTF.

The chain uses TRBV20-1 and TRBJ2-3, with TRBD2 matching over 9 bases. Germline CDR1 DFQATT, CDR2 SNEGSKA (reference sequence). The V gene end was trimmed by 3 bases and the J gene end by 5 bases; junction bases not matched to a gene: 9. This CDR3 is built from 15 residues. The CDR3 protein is CSASGAAGGQDTQYF. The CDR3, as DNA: TGCAGTGCTAGTGGAGCAGCGGGGGGCCAAGATACGCAGTATTTT.

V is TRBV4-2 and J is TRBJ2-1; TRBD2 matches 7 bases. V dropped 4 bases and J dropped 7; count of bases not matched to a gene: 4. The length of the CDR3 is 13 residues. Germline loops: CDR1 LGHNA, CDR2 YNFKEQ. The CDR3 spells CASSPTSRNEQFF. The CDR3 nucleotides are TGTGCCAGCAGCCCGACTAGCCGGAATGAGCAGTTCTTC.

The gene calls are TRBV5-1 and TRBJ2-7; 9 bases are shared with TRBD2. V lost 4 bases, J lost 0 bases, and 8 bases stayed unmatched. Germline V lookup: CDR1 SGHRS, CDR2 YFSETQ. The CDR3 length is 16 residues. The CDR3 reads CASSAILAGSSYEQYF. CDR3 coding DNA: TGCGCCAGCAGCGCAATACTAGCGGGTAGCTCCTACGAGCAGTACTTC.

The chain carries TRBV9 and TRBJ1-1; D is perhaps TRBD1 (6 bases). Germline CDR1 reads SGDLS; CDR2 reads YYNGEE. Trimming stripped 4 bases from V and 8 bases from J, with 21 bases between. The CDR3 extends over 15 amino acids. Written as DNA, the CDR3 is TGTGCCAGCAGCCGCGAGGTGGGGGGCGGCGGGGAAGCTTTCTTT. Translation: CASSREVGGGGEAFF.

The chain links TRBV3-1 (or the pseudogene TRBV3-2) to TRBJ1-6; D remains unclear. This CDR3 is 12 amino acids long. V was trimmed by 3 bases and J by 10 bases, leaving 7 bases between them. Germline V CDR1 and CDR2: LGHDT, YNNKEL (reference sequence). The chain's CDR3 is CASSHYLSPLHF. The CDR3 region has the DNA TGTGCCAGCAGCCACTACTTATCACCCCTCCACTTT.

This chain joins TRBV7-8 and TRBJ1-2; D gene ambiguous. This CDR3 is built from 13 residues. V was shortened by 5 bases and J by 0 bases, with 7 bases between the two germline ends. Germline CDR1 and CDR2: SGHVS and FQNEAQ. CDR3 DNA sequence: TGTGCCAGCAGCCACGGACCTAACTATGGCTACACCTTC. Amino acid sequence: CASSHGPNYGYTF.

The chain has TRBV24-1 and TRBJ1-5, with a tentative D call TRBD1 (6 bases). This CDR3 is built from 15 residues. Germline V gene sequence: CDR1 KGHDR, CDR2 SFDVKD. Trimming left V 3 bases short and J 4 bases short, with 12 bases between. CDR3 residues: CATSDAQGDNQPQHF. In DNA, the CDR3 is TGTGCCACCAGTGATGCACAGGGAGATAATCAGCCCCAGCATTTT.